This is a list of T cell receptor beta chains from one sample in a study of blood T cell repertoires in COVID-19. Profiling relied on immunoSEQ multiplex PCR, and the TCRdb table lists in-frame clones only, not all of them. This sample has 470,000 or so clones, with about 90% found just once. Sequenced: PBMCs or T cells enriched from blood (not recorded which). These receptor sequences come from a woman between 18 and 29 years old with acute COVID-19. CDR3s include the opening cysteine and the closing phenylalanine or tryptophan.

J,V,CDR3
TRBJ2-1,TRBV4-2,CASSPQEGAHENEQFF
TRBJ2-2,TRBV21-1,CASSKGQGGRDTGELFF
TRBJ2-7,TRBV19,CASSRGTGLISYEQYF
TRBJ2-7,TRBV20-1,CSASGDRGRFPAREQYF
TRBJ1-2,TRBV7-2,CASSYGRTGNYGYTF
TRBJ2-7,TRBV12-5,CASGSGLAGEDEQYF
TRBJ2-7,TRBV12-3/TRBV12-4,CASSPFRDNEQYF
TRBJ2-2,TRBV29-1,CSVQAITGELFF
TRBJ1-2,TRBV15,CATSLRSGTKSGYTF
TRBJ1-1,TRBV19,CASSIARTGPLTEAFF
TRBJ2-1,TRBV7-2,CASSQNSGLAYNEQFF
TRBJ2-7,TRBV20-1,CSASPTGDEQYF
TRBJ2-7,TRBV7-9,CASSSGTSGTRQYF
TRBJ1-2,TRBV5-1,CASSLGGRVDGYTF
TRBJ2-7,TRBV6-2/TRBV6-3,CASSYSGSGRSYEQYF
TRBJ2-7,TRBV19,CASSRGLSSVGQYF
TRBJ2-5,TRBV18,CASSRAPGSQETQYF
TRBJ2-1,TRBV10-1,CASSDTYAGVRFF
TRBJ2-1,TRBV29-1,CSVRLPSSYADSYNEQFF
TRBJ1-2,TRBV3-1/TRBV3-2,CASSPGAGRYGYTF
TRBJ2-7,TRBV6-5,CASSLDRGSYEQYF
TRBJ1-1,TRBV28,CASGGRGVEAFF
TRBJ1-1,TRBV9,CASSVGRGNTEAFF
TRBJ1-1,TRBV15,CATSEISPLEAEAFF
TRBJ2-3,TRBV9,CASSVVRGGSTDTQYF
TRBJ2-1,TRBV5-1,CASSLWVGQGHNEQFF
TRBJ1-2,TRBV15,CATSRDAGTGLDGYTF
TRBJ1-4,TRBV27,CASRGLEATNEKLFF
TRBJ1-6,TRBV28,CASSLTGTSSYNSPLHF
TRBJ2-4,TRBV19,CASSAPGGLARYKNIQYF
TRBJ2-7,TRBV19,CASSMQDRSYEQYF
TRBJ1-2,TRBV7-3,CASSLNQGYGYTF
TRBJ1-2,TRBV28,CASTGGSRNGYTF
TRBJ2-7,TRBV5-6,CASSRGTGNYGQYF
TRBJ2-2,TRBV30,CAWSAKLAANTGELFF
TRBJ2-7,TRBV4-1,CASSQERTGWYEQYF
TRBJ2-7,TRBV18,CASSSPGAGSSYEQYF